This T cell receptor (beta chain) was recovered during a study of T-cell memory formation after mild COVID-19. Study-level information: TCR clusters were mostly donor specific. The study, taken as a whole, reports: Memory cells collected pre-infection included some clones that later responded, suggesting cross-reactive memory joined. Mostly located in CM and EM were contracting CD4+ clones, with contracting CD8+ clones located in EMRA.

CDR3 size: 15 residues. Germline assignment: CDR1 KGHSH and CDR2 LQKENI. This clonotype was recorded a few times. The antigen is not known. The junction shows a germline mismatch at one end, possibly a read error. Amplification by 5'RACE using constant-segment primers produced TCR alpha and TCR beta cDNA libraries that carried sample barcodes and UMIs. TCRdb independently ran MiXCR on the 5' RACE reads; one entry per CDR3 protein. Of some 450,000 distinct CDR3 sequences in the sample, 18% were seen once. The sequence came from a man aged 18 to 35 who had mild COVID-19 (a few samples of this study predate the infection). Cell type and time point are not known. The chain recombines TRBV18 with TRBJ1-2; D is ambiguous. The sequencing input was PBMCs or a T cell subset sorted from them (not recorded which). The CDR3 is CASSPENGSPGPSFF. The CDR3 DNA reads as TGTGCCAGCTCACCGGAGAACGGAAGCCCCGGGCCTTCCTTCTTC.